The TCR beta chain under discussion was sequenced for a study of blood T cell repertoires in COVID-19. Study at large: Some COVID-19 samples were acute and others convalescent; all came from the United States, Italy and Spain.

The CDR3 spans 14 residues. Germline V lookup: CDR1 ENHRY, CDR2 SYGVKD. The V end lost 0 bases, the J end lost 4 bases, and 9 bases lay between the germline ends. In the source study's methods: Researchers report that nucleated cell counts were estimated from reference gene primer amplification. Data came from immunoSEQ multiplex PCR; TCRdb stores just in-frame clones and leaves some out. D and trimming were read from the DNA, whereas the V and J calls and clone size are those reported in that table. The profile shows over 200,000 clones, around 81% of them singletons. The chain employs TRBV10-3 and TRBJ1-1, with a possible D match to TRBD1 (5 bases). The TCR comes from a woman in her 50s with acute COVID-19. The material sequenced was PBMCs or T cells enriched from blood (not recorded which). CDR3 bases: TGTGCCATCAGTGAGTCGGCGGGGGTCACTGAAGCTTTCTTT. As protein: CAISESAGVTEAFF.